This T cell receptor (beta chain) emerged from a study of blood T cells in healthy people across ages. Study outcomes and limitations: Age showed a roughly linear inverse relationship with TCR beta diversity per million T cells.

In terms of origin and age, donors were healthy Caucasian individuals from Russia aged about 6 to 90. A remark on this clonotype: What it recognizes is unknown.

The use of a sample-barcoded 5' primer and a J-beta primer mix characterized a second PCR of about 6 to 11 cycles. MiXCR was run by TCRdb on the 5' RACE reads, yielding one entry per CDR3 protein. The data contain a few hundred thousand distinct CDR3 sequences, 27% of them singletons. Sequencing used blood. The receptor was isolated from a woman aged 65 to 85 in good health.

CDR3 sequence: CASSPLRGRGDEQFF. As DNA, the CDR3 is TGTGCCAGCAGCCCCCTGAGGGGGCGAGGAGATGAGCAGTTCTTC. This chain connects TRBV6-5 to TRBJ2-5; TRBD1 matches 7 bases. With the DNA end fitting TRBJ2-1 better, the J assignment may be wrong. The CDR3 has 15 residues. From germline, CDR1 is MNHEY and CDR2 SVGAGI.